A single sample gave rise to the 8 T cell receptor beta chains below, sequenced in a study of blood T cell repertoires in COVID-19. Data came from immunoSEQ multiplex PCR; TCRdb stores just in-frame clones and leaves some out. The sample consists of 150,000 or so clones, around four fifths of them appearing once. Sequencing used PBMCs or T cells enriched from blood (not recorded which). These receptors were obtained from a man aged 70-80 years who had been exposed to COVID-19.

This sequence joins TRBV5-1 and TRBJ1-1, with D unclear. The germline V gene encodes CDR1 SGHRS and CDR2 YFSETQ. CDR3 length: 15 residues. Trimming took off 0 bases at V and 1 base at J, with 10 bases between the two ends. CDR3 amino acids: CASSLVSGPNTEAFF. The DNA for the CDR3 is TGCGCCAGCAGCTTGGTGTCAGGTCCGAACACTGAAGCTTTCTTT. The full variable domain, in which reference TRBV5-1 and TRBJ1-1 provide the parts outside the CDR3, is KAGVTQTPRYLIKTRGQQVTLSCSPISGHRSVSWYQQTPGQGLQFLFEYFSETQRNKGNFPGRFSGRQFSNSRSEMNVSTLELGDSALYLCASSLVSGPNTEAFFGQGTRLTVV.

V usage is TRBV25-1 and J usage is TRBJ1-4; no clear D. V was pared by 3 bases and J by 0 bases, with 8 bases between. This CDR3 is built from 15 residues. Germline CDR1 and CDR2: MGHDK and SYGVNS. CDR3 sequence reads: CASSDPGTTNEKLFF. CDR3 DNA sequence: TGTGCCAGCAGTGACCCCGGGACAACTAATGAAAAACTGTTTTTT.

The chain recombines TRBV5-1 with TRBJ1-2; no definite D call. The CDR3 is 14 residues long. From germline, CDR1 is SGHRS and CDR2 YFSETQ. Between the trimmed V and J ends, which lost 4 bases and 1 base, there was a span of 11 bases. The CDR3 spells CASSPHSVNYGYTF. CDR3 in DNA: TGCGCCAGCAGCCCACATTCAGTTAACTATGGCTACACCTTC.

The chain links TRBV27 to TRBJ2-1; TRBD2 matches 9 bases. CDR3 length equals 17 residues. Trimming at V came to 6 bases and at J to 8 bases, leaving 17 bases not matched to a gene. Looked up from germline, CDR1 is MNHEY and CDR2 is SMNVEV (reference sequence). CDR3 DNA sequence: TGTGCCAGCAGGGACCCGGGACTAGCAAGAGGGGGGCATGAGCAGTTCTTC. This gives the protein CASRDPGLARGGHEQFF.

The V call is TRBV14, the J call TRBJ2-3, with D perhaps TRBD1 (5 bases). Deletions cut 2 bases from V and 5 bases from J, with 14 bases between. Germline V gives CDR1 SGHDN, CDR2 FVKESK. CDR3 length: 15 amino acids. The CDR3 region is CASSQRAGKGDTQYF. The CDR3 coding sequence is TGTGCCAGCAGCCAACGGGCAGGGAAGGGAGATACGCAGTATTTT.

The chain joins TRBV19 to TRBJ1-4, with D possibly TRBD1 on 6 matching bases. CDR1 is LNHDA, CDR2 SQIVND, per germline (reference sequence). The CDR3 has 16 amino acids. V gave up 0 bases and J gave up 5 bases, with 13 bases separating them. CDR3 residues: CASSIDKGQRNEKLFF. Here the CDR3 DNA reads TGTGCCAGTAGTATAGATAAAGGACAGCGCAATGAAAAACTGTTTTTT.

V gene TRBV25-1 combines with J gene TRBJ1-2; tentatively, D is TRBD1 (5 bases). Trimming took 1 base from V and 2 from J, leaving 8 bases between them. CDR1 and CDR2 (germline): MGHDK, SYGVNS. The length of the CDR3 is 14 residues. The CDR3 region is CASSELSGNYGYTF. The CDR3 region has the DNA TGTGCCAGCAGTGAATTATCAGGGAACTATGGCTACACCTTC.

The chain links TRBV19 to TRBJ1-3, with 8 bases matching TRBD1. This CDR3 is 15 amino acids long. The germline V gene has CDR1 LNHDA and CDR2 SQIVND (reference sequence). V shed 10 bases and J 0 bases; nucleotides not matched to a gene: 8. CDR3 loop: CATGQGAFSGNTIYF. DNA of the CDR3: TGTGCCACTGGACAGGGAGCTTTCTCTGGAAACACCATATATTTT.